Included here is one T cell receptor beta chain sequence, with context. These data originate in a study of blood T cell repertoires in COVID-19. For the study at large: From the United States, Italy and Spain came samples of acute and convalescent COVID-19. Nucleic acid was either cDNA or gDNA, and it came from T cells, B-cell-depleted T cells, or PBMCs.

This CDR3 spans 14 amino acids. Trimming left V 4 bases short and J 5 bases short, with 11 bases between. Germline assignment: CDR1 KGHDR and CDR2 SFDVKD. In the authors' methods: Reference gene primer amplification gave estimated nucleated cell counts. Here immunoSEQ multiplex PCR was the method, and the copy in TCRdb shows in-frame clones only, minus some. The V and J calls and the clone size are those of that table, but D and trimming were determined from the DNA. This sample has 20,000 or so clones, with 84% found just once. This TCR was sampled from a man in his forties or fifties with acute or convalescent COVID-19. Sequencing was performed on peripheral blood. The chain has TRBV24-1 and TRBJ2-1; D is possibly TRBD2 (6 bases). The CDR3 nucleotides read TGTGCCACCAGTGAGGGACTCCTCAACAATGAGCAGTTCTTC. This encodes CATSEGLLNNEQFF.